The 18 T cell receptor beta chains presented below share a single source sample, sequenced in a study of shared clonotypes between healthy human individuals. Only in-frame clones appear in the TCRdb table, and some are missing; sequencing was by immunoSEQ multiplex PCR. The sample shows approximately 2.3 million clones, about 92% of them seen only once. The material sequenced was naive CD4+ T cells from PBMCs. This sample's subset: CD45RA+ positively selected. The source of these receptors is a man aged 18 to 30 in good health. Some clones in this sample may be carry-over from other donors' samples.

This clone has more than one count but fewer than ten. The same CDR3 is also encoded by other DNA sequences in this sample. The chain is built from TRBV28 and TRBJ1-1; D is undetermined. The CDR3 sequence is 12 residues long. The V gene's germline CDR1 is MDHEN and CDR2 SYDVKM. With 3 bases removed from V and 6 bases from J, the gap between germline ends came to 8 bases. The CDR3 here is CASSFPGAEAFF. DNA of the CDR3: TGTGCCAGCAGTTTTCCCGGCGCTGAAGCTTTCTTT. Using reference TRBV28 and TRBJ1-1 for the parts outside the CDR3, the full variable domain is DVKVTQSSRYLVKRTGEKVFLECVQDMDHENMFWYRQDPGLGLRLIYFSYDVKMKEKGDIPEGYSVSREKKERFSLILESASTNQTSMYLCASSFPGAEAFFGQGTRLTVV.

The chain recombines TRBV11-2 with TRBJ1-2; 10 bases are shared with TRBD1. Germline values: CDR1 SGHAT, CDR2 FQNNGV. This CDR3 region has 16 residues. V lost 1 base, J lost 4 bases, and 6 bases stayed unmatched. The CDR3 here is CASSLGGTGAGYGYTF. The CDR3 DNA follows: TGTGCCAGCAGCTTAGGAGGGACAGGGGCGGGCTATGGCTACACCTTC.

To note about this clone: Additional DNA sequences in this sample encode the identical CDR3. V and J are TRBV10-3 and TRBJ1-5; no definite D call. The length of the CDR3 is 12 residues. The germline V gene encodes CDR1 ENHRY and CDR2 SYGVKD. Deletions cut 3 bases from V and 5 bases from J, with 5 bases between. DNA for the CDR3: TGTGCCATCAGTGAAAGTGATCAGCCCCAGCATTTT. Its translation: CAISESDQPQHF.

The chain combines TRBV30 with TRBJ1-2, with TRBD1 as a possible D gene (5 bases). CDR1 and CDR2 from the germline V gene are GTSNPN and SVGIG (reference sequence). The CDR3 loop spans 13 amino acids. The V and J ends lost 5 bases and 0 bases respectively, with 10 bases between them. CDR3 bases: TGTGCCTGGGGTGACAGTTCTAACTATGGCTACACCTTC. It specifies CAWGDSSNYGYTF.

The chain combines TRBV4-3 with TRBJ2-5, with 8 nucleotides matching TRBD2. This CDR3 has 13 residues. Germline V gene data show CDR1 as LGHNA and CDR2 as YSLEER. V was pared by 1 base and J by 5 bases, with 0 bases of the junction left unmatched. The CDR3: CASSQGLAETQYF. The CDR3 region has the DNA TGCGCCAGCAGCCAAGGACTAGCGGAGACCCAGTACTTC.

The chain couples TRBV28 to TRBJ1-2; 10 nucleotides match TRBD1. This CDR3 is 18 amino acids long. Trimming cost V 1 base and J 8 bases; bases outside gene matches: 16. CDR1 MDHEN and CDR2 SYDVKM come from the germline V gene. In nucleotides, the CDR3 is TGTGCCAGCAGTTTATCGCCGGGACAGGGGTCAAGCGCCTCGGGCTACACCTTC. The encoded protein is CASSLSPGQGSSASGYTF.

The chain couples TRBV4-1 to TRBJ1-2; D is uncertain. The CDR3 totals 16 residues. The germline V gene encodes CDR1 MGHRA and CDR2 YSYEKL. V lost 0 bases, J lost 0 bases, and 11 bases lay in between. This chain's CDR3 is CASSQEWDVANYGYTF. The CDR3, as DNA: TGCGCCAGCAGCCAAGAGTGGGATGTAGCTAACTATGGCTACACCTTC.

The CDR3 DNA sequence: TGTGCCAGTAGTCCCCTGACTAGCGGGAGTGGGACCCAGTACTTC. This sequence encodes CASSPLTSGSGTQYF. The rearrangement uses TRBV19 and TRBJ2-5; TRBD2 agrees at 12 bases. V lost 5 bases to trimming and J lost 7 bases; unmatched junction nucleotides: 8. The CDR3 runs 15 residues. In germline, CDR1 is LNHDA, CDR2 SQIVND (reference sequence).

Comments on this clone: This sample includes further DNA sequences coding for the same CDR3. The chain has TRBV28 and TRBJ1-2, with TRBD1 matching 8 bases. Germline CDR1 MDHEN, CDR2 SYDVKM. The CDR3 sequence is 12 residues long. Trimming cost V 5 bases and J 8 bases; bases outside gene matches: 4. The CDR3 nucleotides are TGTGCCAGCAGTCCACAGGGGGGCGGCTACACCTTC. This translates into CASSPQGGGYTF.

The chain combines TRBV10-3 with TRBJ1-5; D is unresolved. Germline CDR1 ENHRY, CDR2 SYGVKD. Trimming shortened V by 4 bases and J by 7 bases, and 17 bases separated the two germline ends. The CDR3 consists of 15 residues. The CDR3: CAISGWGGKDQPQHF. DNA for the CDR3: TGTGCCATCAGTGGATGGGGAGGGAAAGACCAGCCCCAGCATTTT.

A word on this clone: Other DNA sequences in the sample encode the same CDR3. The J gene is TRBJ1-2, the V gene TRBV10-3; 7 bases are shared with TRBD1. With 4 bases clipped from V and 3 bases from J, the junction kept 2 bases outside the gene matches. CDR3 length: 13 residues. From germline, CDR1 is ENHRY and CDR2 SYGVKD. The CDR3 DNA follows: TGTGCCATCAGTGGGACAGGTGACTATGGCTACACCTTC. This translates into CAISGTGDYGYTF.

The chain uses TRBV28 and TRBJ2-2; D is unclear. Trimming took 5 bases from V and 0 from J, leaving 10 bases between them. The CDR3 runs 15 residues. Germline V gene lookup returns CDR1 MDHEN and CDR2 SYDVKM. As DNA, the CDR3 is TGTGCCAGCAGTCTAACGAGTCCGAACACCGGGGAGCTGTTTTTT. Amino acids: CASSLTSPNTGELFF.

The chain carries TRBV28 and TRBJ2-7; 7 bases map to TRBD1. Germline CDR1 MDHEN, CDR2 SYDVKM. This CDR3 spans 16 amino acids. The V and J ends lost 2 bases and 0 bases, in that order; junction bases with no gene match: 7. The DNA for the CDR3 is TGTGCCAGCAGTTTACGGGGTGGGACAGCCTCCTACGAGCAGTACTTC. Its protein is CASSLRGGTASYEQYF.

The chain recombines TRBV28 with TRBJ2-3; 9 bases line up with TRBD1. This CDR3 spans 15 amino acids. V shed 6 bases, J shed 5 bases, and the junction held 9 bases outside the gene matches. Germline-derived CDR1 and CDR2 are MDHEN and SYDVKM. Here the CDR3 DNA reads TGTGCCAGCAGCCCACAGGGGGCTTTGAAAGATACGCAGTATTTT. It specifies CASSPQGALKDTQYF.

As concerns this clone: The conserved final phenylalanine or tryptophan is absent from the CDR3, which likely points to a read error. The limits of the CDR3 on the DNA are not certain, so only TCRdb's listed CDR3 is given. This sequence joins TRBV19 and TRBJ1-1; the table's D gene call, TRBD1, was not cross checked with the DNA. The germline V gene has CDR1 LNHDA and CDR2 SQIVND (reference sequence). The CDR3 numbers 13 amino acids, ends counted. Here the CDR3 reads CASSRDRKVPQLL.

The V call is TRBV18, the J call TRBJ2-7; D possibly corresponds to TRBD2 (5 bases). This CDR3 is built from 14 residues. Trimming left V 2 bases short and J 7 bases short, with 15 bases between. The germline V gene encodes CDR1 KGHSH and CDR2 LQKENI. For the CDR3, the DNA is TGTGCCAGCTCACCAGTTCTCCCTGGCGGGGAGCAGTACTTC. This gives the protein CASSPVLPGGEQYF.

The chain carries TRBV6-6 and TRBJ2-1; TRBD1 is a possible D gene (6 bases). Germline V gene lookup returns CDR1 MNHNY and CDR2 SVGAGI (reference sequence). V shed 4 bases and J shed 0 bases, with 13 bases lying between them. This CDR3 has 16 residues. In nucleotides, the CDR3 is TGTGCCAGCAGTTGGGGGCGGAGAAGCTCCTACAATGAGCAGTTCTTC. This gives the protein CASSWGRRSSYNEQFF.

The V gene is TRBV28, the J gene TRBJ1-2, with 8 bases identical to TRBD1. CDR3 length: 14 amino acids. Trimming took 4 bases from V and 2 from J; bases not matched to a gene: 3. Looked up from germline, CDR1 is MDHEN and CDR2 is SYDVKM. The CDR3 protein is CASSYRDRNYGYTF. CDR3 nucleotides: TGTGCCAGCAGTTACCGGGACAGGAACTATGGCTACACCTTC.